The subject of this entry is one TCR beta chain. The antigen is not known. This sample was taken from a study of radiation and T cells in renal cell carcinoma. Findings of the study overall: From baseline, blood top tumor clonotypes peaked at 2 weeks post-radiation. Pretreatment tumor biopsies were lacking, so baseline clonotypes are unknown.

Produced via immunoSEQ multiplex PCR; TCRdb's table is partial and in-frame only. The data contain about 130,000 clones, roughly 84% of them singletons. Time point of the sample: baseline pretreatment blood. Treatment denoted: 15 Gy SBRT to primary tumor, nephrectomy 4 weeks later. The sequenced sample was blood, obtained from a patient whose treatment included radiotherapy and nephrectomy. This clonotype was sampled from a woman aged 50 to 65 with renal cell carcinoma.

This CDR3 is CASSYSRSGSYEQYF. The CDR3 DNA reads as TGTGCCAGCAGTTACTCGAGGTCTGGCTCCTACGAGCAGTACTTC. The chain has TRBV6-5 and TRBJ2-7; no firm D call. The germline gives CDR1 MNHEY, CDR2 SVGAGI. The ends were cut back, 0 bases at V and 0 bases at J, with 9 bases in the middle. This CDR3 comprises 15 residues.